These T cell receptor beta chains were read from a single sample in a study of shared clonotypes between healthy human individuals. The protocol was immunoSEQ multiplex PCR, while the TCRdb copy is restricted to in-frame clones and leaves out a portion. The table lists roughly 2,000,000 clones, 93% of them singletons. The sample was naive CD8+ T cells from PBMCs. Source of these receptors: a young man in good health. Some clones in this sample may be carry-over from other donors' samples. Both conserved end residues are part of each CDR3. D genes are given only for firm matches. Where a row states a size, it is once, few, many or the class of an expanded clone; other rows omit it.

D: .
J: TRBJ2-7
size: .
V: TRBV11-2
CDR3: CASSLESPEQYF
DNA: TGTGCCAGCAGCTTAGAGTCCCCGGAGCAGTACTTC

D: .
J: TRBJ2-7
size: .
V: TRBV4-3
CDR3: CASSQVWAGDYEQYF
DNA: TGCGCCAGCAGCCAAGTGTGGGCAGGGGACTACGAGCAGTACTTC

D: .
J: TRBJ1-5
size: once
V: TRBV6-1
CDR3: CASSGGTRLSNQPQHF
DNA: TGTGCCAGCAGTGGGGGAACCCGCCTTAGCAATCAGCCCCAGCATTTT

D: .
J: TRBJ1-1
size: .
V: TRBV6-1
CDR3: CATRGGDTEAFF
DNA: TGTGCCACCCGCGGGGGGGACACTGAAGCTTTCTTT

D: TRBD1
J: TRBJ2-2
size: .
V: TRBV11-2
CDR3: CASSITGGAGTGELFF
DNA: TGTGCCAGCAGCATTACAGGGGGCGCGGGCACCGGGGAGCTGTTTTTT

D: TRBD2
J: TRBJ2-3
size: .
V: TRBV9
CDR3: CASSVAGLHTDTQYF
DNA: TGTGCCAGCAGCGTAGCGGGACTACACACAGATACGCAGTATTTT

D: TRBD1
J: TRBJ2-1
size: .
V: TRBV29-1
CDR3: CSATKGQFYYNEQFF
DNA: TGCAGCGCGACTAAGGGACAGTTTTACTACAATGAGCAGTTCTTC

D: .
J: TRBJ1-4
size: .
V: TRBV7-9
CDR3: CASSLAGPYNEKLFF
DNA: TGTGCCAGCAGCTTAGCAGGACCCTATAATGAAAAACTGTTTTTT

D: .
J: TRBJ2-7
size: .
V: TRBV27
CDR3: CASSPVYPSSSHEQYF
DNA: TGTGCCAGCAGTCCCGTCTACCCTAGCTCTAGCCACGAGCAGTACTTC

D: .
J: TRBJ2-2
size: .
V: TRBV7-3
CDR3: CASSLLDQGGTGELFF
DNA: TGTGCCAGCAGCTTATTAGACCAGGGCGGGACCGGGGAGCTGTTTTTT

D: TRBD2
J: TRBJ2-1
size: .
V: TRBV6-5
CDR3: CASSYAGGVNEQFF
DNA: TGTGCCAGCAGTTACGCGGGAGGTGTCAATGAGCAGTTCTTC